The present entry profiles one TCR beta chain with its context. The sample is drawn from a study of blood T cell repertoires in COVID-19. Study details: PBMCs, B-cell-depleted T cells, or T cells provided the cDNA or gDNA that made up the material.

TCRdb keeps only in-frame clones here, not all; method: immunoSEQ multiplex PCR. The sample records about 190,000 clones, around 89% being singletons. The source material was peripheral blood. The TCR was taken from a man aged 45-65 years with acute or convalescent COVID-19.

Here the CDR3 reads CASSLAVAGPPYEQYV. DNA for the CDR3: TGTGCCAGCAGCTTGGCCGTCGCGGGCCCCCCCTACGAGCAGTACGTC. The chain couples TRBV5-5 to TRBJ2-7; possibly TRBD2 for D (5 bases). Germline-derived CDR1 and CDR2 are SGHKS and YYEKEE (reference sequence). Trimming left V 0 bases short and J 2 bases short, with 15 bases between. The CDR3 length is 16 residues.